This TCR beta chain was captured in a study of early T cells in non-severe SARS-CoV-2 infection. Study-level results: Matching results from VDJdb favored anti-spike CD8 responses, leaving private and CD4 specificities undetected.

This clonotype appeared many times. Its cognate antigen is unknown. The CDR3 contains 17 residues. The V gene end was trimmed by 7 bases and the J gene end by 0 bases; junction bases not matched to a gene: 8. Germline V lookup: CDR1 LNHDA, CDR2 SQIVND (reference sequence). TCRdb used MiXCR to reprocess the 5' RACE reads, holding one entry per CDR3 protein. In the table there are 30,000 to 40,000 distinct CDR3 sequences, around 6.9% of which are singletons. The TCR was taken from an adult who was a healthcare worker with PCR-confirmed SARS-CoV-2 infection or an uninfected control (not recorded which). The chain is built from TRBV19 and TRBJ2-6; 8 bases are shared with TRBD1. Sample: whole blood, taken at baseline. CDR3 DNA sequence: TGTGCCAGTACCTTACAGGGGGTGCGCTCTGGGGCCAACGTCCTGACTTTC. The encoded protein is CASTLQGVRSGANVLTF.